This T cell receptor (beta chain) appears in the sequencing data of a study of OX40 agonist ivuxolimab in advanced cancers. Study-level findings and limits: Clonal expansion by week 6 occurred in CD4+ and CD8+ blood T cells (at 0.1 to 3.0 mg/kg).

Of note for this clone: Antigen specificity is unknown.

Germline V gene data show CDR1 as MGHRA and CDR2 as YSYEKL. J gave up 1 base and V 2 bases, and 9 bases lay outside the gene matches. The CDR3 is made up of 20 amino acids. Assay: immunoSEQ multiplex PCR; the TCRdb copy retains only in-frame clones and omits some. This sample has around 51,000 clones; 85% to 90% occur once, and the top ten carry 3% to 4%. The chain employs TRBV4-1 and TRBJ2-1; 15 bases align to TRBD2. Here the sequenced sample was CD4+ or CD8+ T cells sorted from blood, taken in a trial of the OX40 agonist ivuxolimab. This receptor was identified in an adult with an advanced solid tumor such as melanoma, head and neck, liver or kidney cancer. CDR3 nucleotide sequence: TGCGCCAGCAGCCAAATACCGGGACTAGCGGGAGGTAGATCCTACAATGAGCAGTTCTTC. It codes for CASSQIPGLAGGRSYNEQFF.